This TCR beta chain was observed in a study of early T cells in non-severe SARS-CoV-2 infection (dated by TCRdb to the early 2020s). Study-wide context: Bulk RNA from unsorted whole blood was used for TCR sequencing, so alpha and beta chains could not be paired.

A case-control design nested within a healthcare worker cohort in London, UK, was used, with weekly nasopharyngeal swab PCR tests and blood sampling performed. Healthcare workers were recruited during the week of the UK lockdown, between 23 and 31 March 2020, and followed weekly for up to roughly 15 weeks. Counted from cysteine to phenylalanine, this CDR3 has 12 amino acids. This entry keeps only the CDR3 DNA: 36 bases, framed from base 1. Trimming takes 4 bases from V and 8 bases from J, and the germline ends sit 9 bases apart. Per the germline V gene, SGHAT is the CDR1 and FQNNGV is the CDR2. The library came from 5' RACE. Data came from a NextSeq 500. Unique molecular identifiers were attached to individual cDNA molecules in the TCR library protocol so that sequencing error and PCR bias could be corrected. TCR alpha and beta chains were both sequenced, and the abundances of alpha and beta sequences in each sample were closely correlated with each other. On the authors' methods: Decombinator V4 was used to annotate the V gene, J gene and CDR3 of the TCR sequences. Expanded TCRs were defined as changing significantly between any two time points under a Poisson model with p below 0.0001. TCR abundances were normalised to the total number of TCRs sequenced per sample and expressed as counts per million. MAIT TCRs were defined by TRAV1-2 paired with TRAJ12, TRAJ20 or TRAJ33, and iNKT TCRs by TRAV10 paired with TRAJ18. VDJdb, accessed 1 November 2021, was searched for CMV, EBV and SARS-CoV-2 annotated TCRs, with TCRs annotated for multiple antigens excluded. The raw public data were reprocessed by TCRdb itself: fastp quality trimming at Q25, MiXCR clonotype calling, in-frame beta chains only. Records with the same CDR3 protein are collapsed into one entry carrying the most frequent genes and DNA. The V and J calls shown here were made by TCRdb, not taken from the authors' results. In all, the sample holds about 71,000 distinct CDR3 sequences, and over 10% of those were seen once. Around 2.9% of the sample is taken by the ten largest.

This clonotype came up a few times. Which antigen it targets is not known. The input lacks base qualities; no much larger clone sits a single base away. What the study reported, not specific to this receptor: VDJdb matching was skewed toward anti-spike CD8 responses, so virus-specific expansions were likely underestimated and private and CD4 specificities were missed.

In this chain, TRBV11-2 is recombined with TRBJ2-4; no D segment can be confidently identified. The source material was whole blood, sampled at baseline. This TCR came from an adult who was a healthcare worker with PCR-confirmed SARS-CoV-2 infection or an uninfected control (not recorded which). The base sequence is TGTGCCAGCAGCTCGTATGGAGACATTCAGTACTTC. This sequence encodes CASSSYGDIQYF.